This T cell receptor (beta chain) was captured in a study of control samples from healthy donors and cancer patients. Generated by immunoSEQ multiplex PCR, the TCRdb table keeps only in-frame clones and is missing some. The sample includes 160,000 or so clones, approximately 90% seen only once; the top ten take 0.68%. The origin of this receptor is a woman aged 30 to 39 in good health. Sequenced: blood.

CDR3 sequence reads: CASSEYAGAQGNSPLHF. The CDR3 DNA follows: TGTGCCAGCAGTGAATACGCGGGGGCGCAAGGGAATTCACCCCTCCACTTT. The chain employs TRBV6-1 and TRBJ1-6; a weak D match, TRBD1 (6 bases). Germline V gene sequence: CDR1 MNHNS, CDR2 SASEGT. V was pared by 2 bases and J by 7 bases, with 18 bases between. This CDR3 comprises 17 residues.